This T cell receptor (beta chain) was observed in a study of shared clonotypes between healthy human individuals (TCRdb year 2020). Turning to the overall study: The cohort comprised a couple of women and a few men aged 18 to 49 years. For each donor, CD4 naive and CD4 memory were each run on three plates, CD8 naive on two plates, and CD8 memory on one plate. To estimate repertoire size and how much clonotype sharing occurs between individuals, the study deeply sequenced the blood TCR repertoires of roughly 5 healthy adults. Different laboratories and diverse techniques were used to prepare libraries and sequence TCR repertoires, to increase sequencing depth and limit assay-specific biases. Between about 0.94 and 8.9 billion PBMCs per donor were obtained by leukapheresis.

The donors were healthy, HIV-negative adults who had no recently reported acute infections or vaccinations. Every donor was a Caucasian adult residing in Nashville, Tennessee, USA. CD4+ T cells were enriched through magnetic negative selection, after which naive cells were positively selected on CD45RA and the remaining negative fraction served as the memory subset. Blood was obtained by leukapheresis, after which PBMCs were separated by Ficoll-Histopaque density gradient centrifugation and cryopreserved in liquid nitrogen vapor phase. Purity and quantity of every magnetically sorted T cell population were checked by analytical flow cytometry. Each sorted fraction had its genomic DNA isolated and then quantified by UV absorbance on a Nanodrop 2000c. Findings and caveats that apply to the study as a whole: Compared with non-shared clonotypes, clonotypes shared by all four sorted-subset donors had higher generation probabilities. Incomplete sequencing was indicated by rarefaction of sorted-subset datasets, despite the large sequencing depth. Approximately 5% of naive CD4, 3% to 3.5% of naive CD8, 2.3% of memory CD4, and 0.35% to 0.4% of memory CD8 clonotypes were shared across four donors. Naive subsets generally had larger estimated clonotype richness than memory subsets did. Based on pairwise subsampling, the degree of clonotype sharing among donors was expected to be affected by sequencing depth. Only blood was sampled, and tissue TCR repertoires likely differ from those in blood. Because the study included only a small number of donors, the genetic and exposure-history diversity represented was limited.

Turning to this clone: The specificity of this receptor is unknown. Nothing much larger sits one base from this clone, and base qualities are not available.

The CDR3 goes from the cysteine to the phenylalanine over 18 residues. The entry retains the CDR3 DNA only, 54 bases that are in frame from base 1. In the germline V gene, CDR1 corresponds to SGDLS and CDR2 to YYNGEE. V and J are truncated by 4 bases and 0 bases respectively, leaving an intervening sequence of 17 bases. TCR CDR3 regions were amplified from genomic DNA by multiplex PCR using the deep immunoSEQ assay. Genomic DNA extracted from each cell subset was distributed evenly over all wells of several immunoSEQ 96-well plates, and each plate served as one replicate. For sorted subsets, each replicate PCR was loaded with approximately 190 ng genomic DNA, equivalent to about 30,000 T cell genomes. Purified libraries were measured with a Qubit 3.0 fluorometer, size-checked on a Bioanalyzer 2100, and measured again with the KAPA Library Quantification kit. Every immunoSEQ 96-well plate was sequenced on a dedicated single-read 150-cycle Illumina NextSeq 550 flow cell. On the study's bioinformatics: Because only junctional sequences without quality scores were contained in the immunoSEQ output, filtering matching that applied to full-length reads could not be performed. To assign V/J genes and CDR3, sequences were annotated using PyIR, a Python wrapper for IgBLAST v1.9, with IMGT germline references. Any read was removed if the V/J assignment was weak (E-value above 1e-6), the CDR3 was missing, or the read contained stop codons, out-of-frame junctions, or ambiguous translated residues. A V3J clonotype was defined by an identical inferred V gene, J gene, and CDR3 amino acid sequence. The percentage overlap between two repertoires was calculated by dividing the number of shared unique clonotypes by the size of the smaller repertoire. Three approaches were used to assess repertoire richness: RTK rarefaction, the Chao1 estimator, and Recon v2.1 estimates of unobserved clonotypes. Generation probabilities were computed with OLGA for all TCRbeta clonotypes obtained by the gDNA method from a few donors. TCRdb re-hosts the immuneACCESS table, in-frame sequences only. Its copies lack some clones; in the studies checked, an unresolved V gene accounts for under half of them, and the cause for the rest is not known. That table supplies the V and J calls and clone size; D and trimming were determined from the DNA. For this sample there are a few million clones; approximately 95% appear just once. The ten largest clones represent roughly 0.36% of the sample.

The TCR sequence derives from a man in his late teens or twenties in good health. Some clones in this sample may be carry-over from other donors' samples. Recombination joined TRBV9 with TRBJ2-6; a weak D assignment points to TRBD2 (6 bases agree). The sequencing sample was made of naive CD4+ T cells from PBMCs. This specimen's cell subset or site label, interpreted: CD45RA+ positively selected. The CDR3 region has the sequence CASSFRDFYRSGANVLTF. The nucleotide sequence reads TGTGCCAGCAGCTTCCGGGACTTCTACCGCTCTGGGGCCAACGTCCTGACTTTC.